The 20 T cell receptor beta chains reported below all come from one sample, sequenced in a study of shared clonotypes between healthy human individuals. Positively selected for CCR7, the CD45RO-negative cells used as naive CD8 cells excluded terminally differentiated effector memory CD45RA+ cells. Using immunoSEQ multiplex PCR, the repertoire was profiled, and TCRdb retains in-frame clones only, with some absent. Of around 2,000,000 clones detected, about 94% appear once; the ten largest clones hold less than 1.5%. Specimen: naive CD8+ T cells sorted from blood. These receptors came from a man aged 18 to 29 in good health.

The chain links TRBV7-2 to TRBJ1-1, with unresolved D. The germline V gene has CDR1 SGHTA and CDR2 FQGNSA. Trimming cost V 4 bases and J 14 bases, with 17 bases left between them. This CDR3 spans 12 amino acids. CDR3 sequence: CASSSSPHRFFF. DNA of the CDR3: TGTGCCAGCAGCTCTAGCCCACACCGTTTCTTCTTT.

The chain recombines TRBV7-8 with TRBJ2-3, with unresolved D. The V gene's germline CDR1 is SGHVS and CDR2 FQNEAQ. Trimming cost V 5 bases and J 0 bases, with 12 bases left between them. This CDR3 contains 15 residues. Here the CDR3 reads CASSPGYSSTDTQYF. In DNA, the CDR3 is TGTGCCAGCAGCCCTGGCTATTCTAGCACAGATACGCAGTATTTT.

This clone has a single count. The chain carries TRBV5-8 and TRBJ2-5, with 7 nucleotides matching TRBD2. Per the germline V gene, CDR1 is SGHTS and CDR2 is YDEGEE. The CDR3 has 15 amino acids. V lost 7 bases, J lost 5 bases, and 14 bases stayed unmatched. The CDR3 DNA follows: TGTGCCAGCGGAAGTAGGGAGGGCGGATTGGAGACCCAGTACTTC. This codes for CASGSREGGLETQYF.

The genes are TRBV5-4 and TRBJ2-7; D remains unclear. V dropped 4 bases and J dropped 2 bases, with 10 bases sitting between them. CDR1 and CDR2 from the germline V gene are SGHNT and YYREEE (reference sequence). CDR3 size: 13 residues. Here the CDR3 reads CASSATDTYEQYF. The CDR3 DNA is TGTGCCAGCAGCGCTACCGACACCTACGAGCAGTACTTC.

The rearrangement joins TRBV14 to TRBJ1-2; the D is unclear. The V gene's germline CDR1 is SGHDN and CDR2 FVKESK. V lost 2 bases and J lost 1, with 11 bases in between. This CDR3 has 15 amino acids. CDR3 bases: TGTGCCAGCAGCCAATTTCGTCTGGATAACTATGGCTACACCTTC. Protein sequence: CASSQFRLDNYGYTF.

The chain is built from TRBV4-1 and TRBJ1-4; possible D gene TRBD1, 5 bases. V was trimmed by 4 bases and J by 4 bases, leaving 13 bases between them. Germline V gene sequence: CDR1 MGHRA, CDR2 YSYEKL. The CDR3 sequence is 15 residues long. The CDR3 region has the DNA TGCGCCAGCAGCCCTGTGGGGGGACTTAATGAAAAACTGTTTTTT. As protein: CASSPVGGLNEKLFF.

There are a few counts of this clone. The same CDR3 also results from other DNA sequences found in this sample. This chain joins TRBV5-6 and TRBJ2-3; D unclear. V was shortened by 0 bases and J by 4 bases, with 3 bases between the two germline ends. This CDR3 has 12 residues. The germline V gene has CDR1 SGHDT and CDR2 YYEEEE. The CDR3 is CASSLAPDTQYF. CDR3 nucleotides: TGTGCCAGCAGCTTGGCGCCAGATACGCAGTATTTT.

The genes are TRBV7-6 and TRBJ2-7; D gene ambiguous. V was clipped by 5 bases and J by 9 bases, with 23 bases between them. This CDR3 comprises 15 residues. In germline, CDR1 is SGHVS, CDR2 FNYEAQ. The CDR3: CASSPWGGRRFGQYF. The DNA for the CDR3 is TGTGCCAGCAGCCCCTGGGGTGGGCGACGGTTCGGGCAGTACTTC. The variable domain in full, completed from reference TRBV7-6 and TRBJ2-7, reads GAGVSQSPRYKVTKRGQDVALRCDPISGHVSLYWYRQALGQGPEFLTYFNYEAQQDKSGLPNDRFSAERPEGSISTLTIQRTEQRDSAMYRCASSPWGGRRFGQYFGPGTRLTVT.

The rearrangement joins TRBV4-1 to TRBJ2-7; the D gene is possibly TRBD1 (6 bases). From germline, CDR1 is MGHRA and CDR2 YSYEKL. Deletions cut 0 bases from V and 4 bases from J, with 13 bases between. The CDR3 sequence is 15 residues long. CDR3 protein: CASSQDLTGLYEQYF. The CDR3, as DNA: TGCGCCAGCAGCCAAGACCTGACAGGTCTTTACGAGCAGTACTTC.

This chain connects TRBV6-5 to TRBJ2-7; TRBD2 aligns across 7 bases. The germline gives CDR1 MNHEY, CDR2 SVGAGI. V lost 0 bases to trimming and J lost 3 bases; unmatched junction nucleotides: 8. The CDR3 totals 16 residues. CDR3 in DNA: TGTGCCAGCAGTTACTCTCGGGGGGAAGCTTTCTACGAGCAGTACTTC. Protein sequence: CASSYSRGEAFYEQYF.

The J gene is TRBJ2-6, the V gene TRBV21-1. TRBV21-1 is an annotated pseudogene. The CDR3 has 14 amino acids. CDR3: CASSGVDGANVLTF. CDR3 DNA: TGTGCCAGCAGCGGGGTGGATGGGGCCAACGTCCTGACTTTC.

The chain couples TRBV10-2 to TRBJ2-1; D uncertain. Germline V lookup: CDR1 WSHSY, CDR2 SAAADI. Deletions cut 7 bases from V and 3 bases from J, with 7 bases between. The CDR3 runs to 12 residues. DNA for the CDR3: TGCGCCAGCACGCAGGACTACAATGAGCAGTTCTTC. It is translated as CASTQDYNEQFF.

About this clone itself: Other DNA sequences in this sample translate to the same CDR3. This rearrangement joins TRBV7-9 to TRBJ2-3, with 8 bases fitting TRBD1. J lost 2 bases, V lost 5 bases, and 3 bases had no gene match. Germline CDR1 and CDR2: SEHNR and FQNEAQ (reference sequence). The CDR3 extends over 14 amino acids. CDR3 protein: CASSLGQDTDTQYF. In DNA form, the CDR3 reads TGTGCCAGCAGCCTGGGACAGGACACAGATACGCAGTATTTT.

The V gene is TRBV5-4, the J gene TRBJ2-2; 13 nucleotides agree with TRBD2. CDR1 SGHNT and CDR2 YYREEE come from the germline V gene (reference sequence). The CDR3 spans 17 residues. J gave up 5 bases and V 4 bases, and 8 bases lay outside the gene matches. CDR3 amino acids: CASSPGPGLAGTGELFF. CDR3 DNA sequence: TGTGCCAGCAGCCCGGGCCCGGGACTAGCGGGGACCGGGGAGCTGTTTTTT.

This chain connects TRBV6-1 to TRBJ2-5; 7 bases line up with TRBD1. Germline V gene data show CDR1 as MNHNS and CDR2 as SASEGT. After removal of 3 bases from V and 5 bases from J, the junction contained 6 bases not matched to a gene. The CDR3 contains 14 residues. The CDR3 DNA reads as TGTGCCAGCAGTGAGTTAGGGGGCGATGAGACCCAGTACTTC. It encodes CASSELGGDETQYF.

The rearrangement links TRBV6-6 to TRBJ2-1, with D unresolved. Trimming took 7 bases from V and 5 from J, leaving 12 bases between them. The CDR3 is 13 amino acids. Germline V CDR1 and CDR2: MNHNY, SVGAGI (reference sequence). The CDR3 region is CASNDGPNNEQFF. CDR3 bases: TGTGCCAGCAATGATGGACCAAACAATGAGCAGTTCTTC.

The chain combines TRBV9 with TRBJ1-1, with TRBD1 matching 7 bases. This CDR3 region has 15 residues. V lost 0 bases to trimming and J lost 1 base; unmatched junction nucleotides: 3. CDR1 SGDLS and CDR2 YYNGEE come from the germline V gene. The CDR3 DNA follows: TGTGCCAGCAGCGTAGGTCCAGGGGGGAACACTGAAGCTTTCTTT. Its translation: CASSVGPGGNTEAFF.

Worth noting for this clone: The sample carries other DNA sequences with the same CDR3. The chain joins TRBV4-1 to TRBJ1-1, with D possibly matching TRBD1 (5 bases). The ends were cut back, 1 base at V and 2 bases at J, with 8 bases in the middle. Germline V CDR1 and CDR2: MGHRA, YSYEKL. The CDR3 is 14 residues long. The CDR3 reads CASSQAGTNTEAFF. DNA of the CDR3: TGCGCCAGCAGCCAAGCTGGGACCAACACTGAAGCTTTCTTT.

The CDR3 here is CSVELHGGSYEQYF. The CDR3 DNA follows: TGCAGCGTTGAATTGCACGGGGGGTCCTACGAGCAGTACTTC. This chain joins TRBV29-1 and TRBJ2-7; 7 nucleotides agree with TRBD2. Germline V gene data show CDR1 as SQVTM and CDR2 as ANQGSEA. V lost 2 bases to trimming and J lost 1 base; unmatched junction nucleotides: 5. CDR3 length: 14 residues.

This chain connects TRBV5-1 to TRBJ2-1, with 7 bases lining up with TRBD2. Trimming took 7 bases from V and 10 from J; bases not matched to a gene: 11. Germline V gene sequence: CDR1 SGHRS, CDR2 YFSETQ. This CDR3 has 13 residues. The CDR3 sequence is CASVEASGFEQFF. The DNA for the CDR3 is TGCGCCAGCGTCGAAGCTAGCGGCTTCGAGCAGTTCTTC.